This T cell receptor (beta chain) is drawn from a study of T cell repertoires in cytomegalovirus infection. Looking at the study overall: From public TCR beta signatures came an indication of both CMV infection and matching HLA type. Study-wide findings and caveats: CMV carriers having the relevant HLA were flagged by cumulative public TCR beta family frequency.

This clonotype was seen a few times. The antigen is not known. TCRdb ran MiXCR on the reads and lists one entry per CDR3 protein. In the table there are about 740,000 distinct CDR3 sequences, 35% of which are singletons. Germline CDR1 is MNHEY and CDR2 is SMNVEV (reference sequence). Trimming pared 5 bases from V and 4 bases from J, leaving 18 bases between. The CDR3 spans 16 residues. This TCR was recovered from a human donor in good health (CMV status not recorded). Some clones in this sample may be carry-over from other donors' samples. This sequence joins TRBV27 and TRBJ2-1, with D possibly TRBD1 on 6 matching bases. Sequencing input: PBMCs. The CDR3 nucleotides are TGTGCCAGCAGTAAACACCCAGGGGACGGTTACAATGAGCAGTTCTTC. This gives the protein CASSKHPGDGYNEQFF.